This T cell receptor beta chain was captured in a study of blood T cell repertoires in COVID-19. Study-level background: Material from acute and convalescent COVID-19 was sourced from the United States, Italy and Spain. The analysed material was cDNA or gDNA that came from T cells, B-cell-depleted T cells, or PBMCs.

Methods used by the authors: Amplification from reference gene primers served as the basis for estimated nucleated cell counts. The assay was immunoSEQ multiplex PCR, and TCRdb's table has in-frame clones only and misses some. That table furnishes V, J and clone size, whereas the DNA furnished D and trimming. In the table there are some 390,000 clones, around 89% of which are singletons. The clonotype comes from a woman between 40 and 55 years old with COVID-19, enrolled during active disease. Sequencing input: peripheral blood.

In DNA form, the CDR3 reads TGTGCCAGCAGCCCGGGACAGAGGGACACTGAAGCTTTCTTT. Its protein is CASSPGQRDTEAFF. The V and J genes are TRBV5-6 and TRBJ1-1; 7 nucleotides agree with TRBD1. V dropped 4 bases and J dropped 3; count of bases not matched to a gene: 6. The germline V gene has CDR1 SGHDT and CDR2 YYEEEE. This CDR3 spans 14 amino acids. Full variable domain (remainder filled in from reference TRBV5-6 and TRBJ1-1): DAGVTQSPTHLIKTRGQQVTLRCSPKSGHDTVSWYQQALGQGPQFIFQYYEEEERQRGNFPDRFSGHQFPNYSSELNVNALLLGDSALYLCASSPGQRDTEAFFGQGTRLTVV.